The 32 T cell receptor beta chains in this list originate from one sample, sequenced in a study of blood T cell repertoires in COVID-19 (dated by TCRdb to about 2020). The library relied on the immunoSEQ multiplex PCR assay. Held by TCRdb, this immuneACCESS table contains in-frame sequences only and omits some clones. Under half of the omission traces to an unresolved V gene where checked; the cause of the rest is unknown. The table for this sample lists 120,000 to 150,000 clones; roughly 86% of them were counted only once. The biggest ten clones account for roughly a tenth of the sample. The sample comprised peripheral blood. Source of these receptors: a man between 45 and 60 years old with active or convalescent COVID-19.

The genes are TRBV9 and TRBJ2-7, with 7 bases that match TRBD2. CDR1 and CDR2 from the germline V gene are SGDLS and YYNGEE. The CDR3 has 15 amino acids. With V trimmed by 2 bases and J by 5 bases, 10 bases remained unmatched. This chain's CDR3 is CASSVAGRASHEQYF. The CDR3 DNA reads TGTGCCAGCAGCGTGGCGGGGAGGGCCAGCCACGAGCAGTACTTC.

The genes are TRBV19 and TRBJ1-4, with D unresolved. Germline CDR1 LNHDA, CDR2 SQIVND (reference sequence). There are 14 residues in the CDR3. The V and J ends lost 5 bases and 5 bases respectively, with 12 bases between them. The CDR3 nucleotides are TGTGCCAGTAGTCCCTGGACGGGGAATGAAAAACTGTTTTTT. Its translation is CASSPWTGNEKLFF. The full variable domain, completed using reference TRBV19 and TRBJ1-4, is DGGITQSPKYLFRKEGQNVTLSCEQNLNHDAMYWYRQDPGQGLRLIYYSQIVNDFQKGDIAEGYSVSREKKESFPLTVTSAQKNPTAFYLCASSPWTGNEKLFFGSGTQLSVL.

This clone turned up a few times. The CDR3 protein is CASSLNLGQAYGYTF. The CDR3 DNA reads TGTGCCAGCAGCCTTAACCTTGGACAGGCCTATGGCTACACCTTC. V gene TRBV5-6 combines with J gene TRBJ1-2; 7 bases are a match to TRBD1. The CDR3 is made up of 15 amino acids. J gave up 4 bases and V 4 bases, and 10 bases lay outside the gene matches. Germline-derived CDR1 and CDR2 are SGHDT and YYEEEE.

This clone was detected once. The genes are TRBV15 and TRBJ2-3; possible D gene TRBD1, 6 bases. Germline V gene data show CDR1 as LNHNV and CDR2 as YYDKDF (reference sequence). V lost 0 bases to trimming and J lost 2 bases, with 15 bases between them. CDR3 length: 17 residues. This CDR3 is CATSRDWGTTITDTQYF. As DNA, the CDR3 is TGTGCCACCAGCAGAGATTGGGGGACAACCATCACAGATACGCAGTATTTT.

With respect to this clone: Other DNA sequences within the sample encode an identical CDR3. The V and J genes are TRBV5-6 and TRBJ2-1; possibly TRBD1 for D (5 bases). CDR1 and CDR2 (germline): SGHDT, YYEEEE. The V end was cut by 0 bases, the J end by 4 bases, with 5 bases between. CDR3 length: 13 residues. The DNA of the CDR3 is TGTGCCAGCAGCTTGGACAGGTACAATGAGCAGTTCTTC. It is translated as CASSLDRYNEQFF.

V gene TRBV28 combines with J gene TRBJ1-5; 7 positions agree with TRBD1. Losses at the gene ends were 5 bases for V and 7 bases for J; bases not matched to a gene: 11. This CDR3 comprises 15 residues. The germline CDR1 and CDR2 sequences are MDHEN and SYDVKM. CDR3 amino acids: CASSLPRQGGQPQHF. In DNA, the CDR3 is TGTGCCAGCAGTCTACCAAGACAGGGCGGCCAGCCCCAGCATTTT.

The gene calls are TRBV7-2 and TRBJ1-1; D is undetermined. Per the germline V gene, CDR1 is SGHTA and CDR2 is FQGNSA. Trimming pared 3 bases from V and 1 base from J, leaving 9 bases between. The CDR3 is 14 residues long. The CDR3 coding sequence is TGTGCCAGCAGCTTCGAAGCCTCGAACACTGAAGCTTTCTTT. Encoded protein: CASSFEASNTEAFF. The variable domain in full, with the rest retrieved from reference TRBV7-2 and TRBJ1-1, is GAGVSQSPSNKVTEKGKDVELRCDPISGHTALYWYRQSLGQGLEFLIYFQGNSAPDKSGLPSDRFSAERTGGSVSTLTIQRTQQEDSAVYLCASSFEASNTEAFFGQGTRLTVV.

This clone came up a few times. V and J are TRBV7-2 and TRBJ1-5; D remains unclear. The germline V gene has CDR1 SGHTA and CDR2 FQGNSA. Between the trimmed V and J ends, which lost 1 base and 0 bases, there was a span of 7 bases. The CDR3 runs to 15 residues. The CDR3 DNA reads TGTGCCAGCAGCTTAGGGCGGAATAGCAATCAGCCCCAGCATTTT. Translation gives CASSLGRNSNQPQHF.

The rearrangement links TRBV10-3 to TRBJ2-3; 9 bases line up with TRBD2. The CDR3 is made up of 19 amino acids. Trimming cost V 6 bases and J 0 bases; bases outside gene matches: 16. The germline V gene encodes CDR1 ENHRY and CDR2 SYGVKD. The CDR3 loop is CAIRDMTSGGANSTDTQYF. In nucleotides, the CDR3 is TGTGCCATCAGGGACATGACTAGCGGAGGGGCCAATAGCACAGATACGCAGTATTTT.

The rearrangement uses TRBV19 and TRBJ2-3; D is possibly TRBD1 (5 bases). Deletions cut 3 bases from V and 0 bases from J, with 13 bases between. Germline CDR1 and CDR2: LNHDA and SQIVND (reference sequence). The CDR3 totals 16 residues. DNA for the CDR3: TGTGCCAGTAGTATCAGGGTTATTTCTAGCACAGATACGCAGTATTTT. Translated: CASSIRVISSTDTQYF.

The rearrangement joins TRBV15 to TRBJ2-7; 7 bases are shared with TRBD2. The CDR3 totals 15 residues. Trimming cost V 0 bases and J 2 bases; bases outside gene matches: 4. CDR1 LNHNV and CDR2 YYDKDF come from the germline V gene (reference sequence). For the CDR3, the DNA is TGTGCCACCAGCAGAGATCTGGGACTAACCTACGAGCAGTACTTC. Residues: CATSRDLGLTYEQYF.

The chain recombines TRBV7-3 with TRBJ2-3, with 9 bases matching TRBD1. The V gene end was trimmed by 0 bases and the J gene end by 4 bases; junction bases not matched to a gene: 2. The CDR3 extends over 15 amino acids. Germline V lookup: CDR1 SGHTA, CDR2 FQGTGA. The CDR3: CASSLTGQGADTQYF. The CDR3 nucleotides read TGTGCCAGCAGCTTAACGGGACAGGGCGCAGATACGCAGTATTTT.

In nucleotides, the CDR3 is TGCGCCAGCAGACAGGGAATCGGGACCGGGGAGCTGTTTTTT. As protein: CASRQGIGTGELFF. The chain has TRBV5-1 and TRBJ2-2, with D maybe TRBD1 (6 bases). The ends were cut back, 5 bases at V and 5 bases at J, with 13 bases in the middle. CDR1 and CDR2 (germline): SGHRS, YFSETQ. This CDR3 is built from 14 residues.

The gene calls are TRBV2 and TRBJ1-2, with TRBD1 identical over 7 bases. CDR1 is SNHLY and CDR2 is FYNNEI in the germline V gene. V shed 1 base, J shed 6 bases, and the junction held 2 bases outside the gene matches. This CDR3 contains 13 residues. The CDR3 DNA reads TGTGCCAGCAGTGAAGACAGGGGTGATGGCTACACCTTC. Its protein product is CASSEDRGDGYTF.

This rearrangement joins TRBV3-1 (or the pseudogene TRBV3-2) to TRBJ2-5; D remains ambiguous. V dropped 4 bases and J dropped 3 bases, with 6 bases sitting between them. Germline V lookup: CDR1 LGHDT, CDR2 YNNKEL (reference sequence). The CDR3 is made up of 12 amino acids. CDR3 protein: CASSLYEETQYF. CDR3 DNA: TGTGCCAGCAGCCTGTATGAAGAGACCCAGTACTTC.

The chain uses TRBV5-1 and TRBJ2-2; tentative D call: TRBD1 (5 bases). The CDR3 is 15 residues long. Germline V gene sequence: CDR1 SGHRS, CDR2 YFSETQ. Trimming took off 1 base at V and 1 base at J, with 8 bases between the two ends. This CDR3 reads CASSLNGQNTGELFF. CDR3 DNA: TGCGCCAGCAGCTTGAACGGACAGAACACCGGGGAGCTGTTTTTT.

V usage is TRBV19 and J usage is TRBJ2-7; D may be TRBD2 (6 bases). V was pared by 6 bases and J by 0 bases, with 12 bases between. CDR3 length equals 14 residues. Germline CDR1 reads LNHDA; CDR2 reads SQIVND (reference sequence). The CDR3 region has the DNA TGTGCCAGTAGAAGCCTAGCGTCCTCCTACGAGCAGTACTTC. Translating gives CASRSLASSYEQYF. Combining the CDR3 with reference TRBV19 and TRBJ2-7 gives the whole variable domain DGGITQSPKYLFRKEGQNVTLSCEQNLNHDAMYWYRQDPGQGLRLIYYSQIVNDFQKGDIAEGYSVSREKKESFPLTVTSAQKNPTAFYLCASRSLASSYEQYFGPGTRLTVT.

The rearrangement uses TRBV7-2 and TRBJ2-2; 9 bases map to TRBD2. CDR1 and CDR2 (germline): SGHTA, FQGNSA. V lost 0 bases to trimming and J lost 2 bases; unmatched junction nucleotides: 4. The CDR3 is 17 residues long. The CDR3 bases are TGTGCCAGCAGCTTAGCATCTAGCGGGATTAACACCGGGGAGCTGTTTTTT. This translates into CASSLASSGINTGELFF.

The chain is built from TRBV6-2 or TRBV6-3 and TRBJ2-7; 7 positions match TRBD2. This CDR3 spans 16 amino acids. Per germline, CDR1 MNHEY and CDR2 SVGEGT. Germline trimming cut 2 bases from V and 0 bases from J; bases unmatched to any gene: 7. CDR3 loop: CASSYPSGLVSYEQYF. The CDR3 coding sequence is TGTGCCAGCAGTTACCCATCAGGACTAGTCTCCTACGAGCAGTACTTC.

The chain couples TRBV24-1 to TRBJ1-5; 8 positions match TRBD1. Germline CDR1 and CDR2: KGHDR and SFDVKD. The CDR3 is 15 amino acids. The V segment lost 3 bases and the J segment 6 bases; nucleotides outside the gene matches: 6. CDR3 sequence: CATSDPRTGSQPQHF. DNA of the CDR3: TGTGCCACCAGTGATCCGCGGACAGGGAGTCAGCCCCAGCATTTT.

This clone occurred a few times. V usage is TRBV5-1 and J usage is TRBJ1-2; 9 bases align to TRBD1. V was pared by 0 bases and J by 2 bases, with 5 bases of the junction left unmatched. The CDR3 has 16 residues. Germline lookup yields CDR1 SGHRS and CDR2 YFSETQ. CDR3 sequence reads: CASSLGAGQGNYGYTF. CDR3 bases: TGCGCCAGCAGCTTGGGGGCTGGACAGGGGAACTATGGCTACACCTTC.

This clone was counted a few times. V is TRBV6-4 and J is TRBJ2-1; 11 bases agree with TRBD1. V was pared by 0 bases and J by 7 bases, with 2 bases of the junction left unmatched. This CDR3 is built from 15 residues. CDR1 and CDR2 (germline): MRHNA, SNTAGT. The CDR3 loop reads CASSDSGTGGNEQFF. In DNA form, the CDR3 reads TGTGCCAGCAGTGACTCGGGGACAGGGGGGAATGAGCAGTTCTTC.

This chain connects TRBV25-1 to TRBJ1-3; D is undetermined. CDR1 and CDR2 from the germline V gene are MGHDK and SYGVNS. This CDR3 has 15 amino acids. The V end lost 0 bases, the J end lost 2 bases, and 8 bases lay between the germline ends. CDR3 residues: CASSEYTRAGNTIYF. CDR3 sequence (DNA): TGTGCCAGCAGTGAATATACTAGGGCTGGAAACACCATATATTTT.

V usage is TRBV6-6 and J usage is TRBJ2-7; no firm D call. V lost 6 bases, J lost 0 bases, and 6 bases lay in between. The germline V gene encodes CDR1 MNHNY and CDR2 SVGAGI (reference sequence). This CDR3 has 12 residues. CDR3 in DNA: TGTGCCAGCAGCCGCGCCTCCTACGAGCAGTACTTC. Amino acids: CASSRASYEQYF.

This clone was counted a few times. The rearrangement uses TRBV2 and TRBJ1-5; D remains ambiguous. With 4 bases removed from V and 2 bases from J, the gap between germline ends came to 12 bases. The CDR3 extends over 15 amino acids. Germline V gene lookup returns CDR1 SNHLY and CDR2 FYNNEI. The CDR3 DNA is TGTGCCAGCAGTGTGATCGGGAATGGCAATCAGCCCCAGCATTTT. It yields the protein CASSVIGNGNQPQHF.

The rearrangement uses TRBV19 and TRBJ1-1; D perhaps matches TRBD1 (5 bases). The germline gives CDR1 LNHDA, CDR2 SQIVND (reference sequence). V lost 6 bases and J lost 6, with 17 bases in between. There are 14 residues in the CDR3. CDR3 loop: CASSHSRPGAEAFF. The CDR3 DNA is TGTGCCAGTAGCCATAGTCGTCCGGGGGCTGAAGCTTTCTTT.

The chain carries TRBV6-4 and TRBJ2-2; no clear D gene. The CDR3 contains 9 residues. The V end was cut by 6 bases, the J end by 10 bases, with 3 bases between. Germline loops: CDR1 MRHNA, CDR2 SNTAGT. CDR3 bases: TGTGCCAGCAGCCAGGAGCTGTTTTTT. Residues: CASSQELFF.

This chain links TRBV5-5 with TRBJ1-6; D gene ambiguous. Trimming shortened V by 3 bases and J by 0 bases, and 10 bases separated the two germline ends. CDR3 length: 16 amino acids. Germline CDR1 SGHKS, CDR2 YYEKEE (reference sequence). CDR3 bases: TGTGCCAGCAGCTCGACCGGGAGCTCCTATAATTCACCCCTCCACTTT. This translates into CASSSTGSSYNSPLHF.

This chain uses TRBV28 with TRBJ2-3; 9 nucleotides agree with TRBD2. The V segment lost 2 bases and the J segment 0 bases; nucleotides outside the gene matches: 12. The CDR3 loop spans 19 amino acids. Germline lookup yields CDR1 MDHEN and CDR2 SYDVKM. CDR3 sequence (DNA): TGTGCCAGCAGTTTAACGGATATTTTAGCGGGAGAGAGCACAGATACGCAGTATTTT. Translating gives CASSLTDILAGESTDTQYF.

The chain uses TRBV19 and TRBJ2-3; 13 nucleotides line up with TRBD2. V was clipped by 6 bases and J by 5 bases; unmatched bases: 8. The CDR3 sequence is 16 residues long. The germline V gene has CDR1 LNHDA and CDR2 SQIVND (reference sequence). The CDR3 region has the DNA TGTGCCAGTAGCCGCGGACTAGCGGGAGTGGTAGATACGCAGTATTTT. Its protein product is CASSRGLAGVVDTQYF.

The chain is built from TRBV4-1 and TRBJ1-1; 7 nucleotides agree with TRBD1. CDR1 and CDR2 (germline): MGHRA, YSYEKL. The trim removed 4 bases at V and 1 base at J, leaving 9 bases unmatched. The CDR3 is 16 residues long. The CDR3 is CASSPMPGQRNTEAFF. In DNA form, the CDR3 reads TGCGCCAGCAGCCCTATGCCGGGACAGAGGAACACTGAAGCTTTCTTT.

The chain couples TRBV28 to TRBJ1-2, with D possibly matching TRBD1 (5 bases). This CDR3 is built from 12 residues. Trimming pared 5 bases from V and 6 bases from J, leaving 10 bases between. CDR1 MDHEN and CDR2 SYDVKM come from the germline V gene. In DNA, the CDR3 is TGTGCCAGCAGTGCCCGGGGGGATGGCTACACCTTC. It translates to CASSARGDGYTF.